This TCR beta chain was observed in a study of blood T cell repertoires in COVID-19. Profiling relied on immunoSEQ multiplex PCR, and the TCRdb table lists in-frame clones only, not all of them. The table shows some 350,000 clones, with more than 70% occurring only once. The sequenced material came from peripheral blood. The clonotype was recovered from a woman in her twenties or thirties with COVID-19, enrolled during active disease.

In DNA, the CDR3 is TGTGCCAGCAGCTCCGACAGCTCTGGGGCCAACGTCCTGACTTTC. Protein: CASSSDSSGANVLTF. This sequence joins TRBV6-5 and TRBJ2-6, with D tentatively TRBD1 (5 bases). Between the trimmed V and J ends, which lost 6 bases and 0 bases, there was a span of 9 bases. CDR1 and CDR2 from the germline V gene are MNHEY and SVGAGI. The CDR3 totals 15 residues.